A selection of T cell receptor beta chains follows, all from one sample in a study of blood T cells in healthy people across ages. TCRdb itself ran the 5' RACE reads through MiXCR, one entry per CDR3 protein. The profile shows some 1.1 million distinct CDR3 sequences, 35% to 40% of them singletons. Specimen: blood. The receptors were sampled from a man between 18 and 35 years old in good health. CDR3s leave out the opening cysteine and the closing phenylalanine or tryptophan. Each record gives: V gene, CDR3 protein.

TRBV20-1,SARDVNEQF
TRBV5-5,ASSLWGGQETQY
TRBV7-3,ASSLTTGSEAF
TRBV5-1,ASSFEVSTEAF
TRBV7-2,ASSSPDGRYGYT
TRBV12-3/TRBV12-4,ASSFALSGGNNEQF
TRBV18,VSSPSYEQY
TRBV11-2,ASSLDRLAGAMSSYNEQF
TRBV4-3,ASTEGQENTEAF
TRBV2,ASSWDRVGAPEAF
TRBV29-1,SVDRKARGELF
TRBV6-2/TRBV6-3,ASSITGEMSYEQY
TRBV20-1,SARVRNEQY
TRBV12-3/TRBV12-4,ASDEGVRNTEAF
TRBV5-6,ASSLGAHTDTQY
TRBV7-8,ASRQSLLGLDSNEQF
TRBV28,ASRGVAYGYT
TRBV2,ASKGTGAVKNIQY
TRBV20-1,SAISEGDTEAF
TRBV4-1,ASSRGTSGLQETQY
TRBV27,ASCLVRPSSYSEQF
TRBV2,ASSETLAGSYNEQF
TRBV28,ASSGLTGDEQF